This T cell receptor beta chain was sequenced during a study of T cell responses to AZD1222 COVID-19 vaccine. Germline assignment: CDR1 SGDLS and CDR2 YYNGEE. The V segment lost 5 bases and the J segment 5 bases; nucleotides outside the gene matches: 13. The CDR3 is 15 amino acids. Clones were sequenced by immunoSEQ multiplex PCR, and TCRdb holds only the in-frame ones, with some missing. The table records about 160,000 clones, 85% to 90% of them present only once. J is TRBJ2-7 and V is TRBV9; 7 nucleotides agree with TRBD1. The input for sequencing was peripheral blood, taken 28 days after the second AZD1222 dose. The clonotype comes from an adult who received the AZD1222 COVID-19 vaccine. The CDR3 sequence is CASSWGTGTENEQYF. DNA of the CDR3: TGTGCCAGCAGTTGGGGTACCGGGACAGAGAACGAGCAGTACTTC.